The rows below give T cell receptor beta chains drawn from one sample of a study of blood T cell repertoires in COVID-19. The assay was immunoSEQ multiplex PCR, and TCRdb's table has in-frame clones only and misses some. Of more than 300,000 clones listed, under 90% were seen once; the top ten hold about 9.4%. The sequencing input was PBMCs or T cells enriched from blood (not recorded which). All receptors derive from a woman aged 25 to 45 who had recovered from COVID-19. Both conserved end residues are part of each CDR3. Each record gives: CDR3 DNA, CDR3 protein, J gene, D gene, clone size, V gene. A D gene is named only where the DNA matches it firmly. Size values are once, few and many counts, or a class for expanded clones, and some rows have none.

TGTGCCAGCAGCCCTTACGGGGGTGGCAATCAGCCCCAGCATTTT CASSPYGGGNQPQHF TRBJ1-5 . . TRBV5-5
TGTGCCAGCAGCTTAGGGGCGGGAGCCTCCTACGAGCAGTACTTC CASSLGAGASYEQYF TRBJ2-7 TRBD2 . TRBV7-6
TGTGCCAGCAGTTTACCCCTCAGGTGGGAGGACTCCTACAATGAGCAGTTCTTC CASSLPLRWEDSYNEQFF TRBJ2-1 . . TRBV28
TGTGCCGGACGACTAGCGGGCTTCTACGAGCAGTACTTC CAGRLAGFYEQYF TRBJ2-7 TRBD2 . TRBV7-9
TGTGCCAGTAGTATAGATTTCGTCCACGGCGGGCGTTACAATGAGCAGTTCTTC CASSIDFVHGGRYNEQFF TRBJ2-1 . once TRBV19
TGTGCCAGTACAGTAGCCGGCTATGGCTACACCTTC CASTVAGYGYTF TRBJ1-2 . . TRBV19
TGTGCCAGCAGCTTACAGCGGGAGGGCCGCTACGAGCAGTACTTC CASSLQREGRYEQYF TRBJ2-7 TRBD2 . TRBV13
TGTGCCAGCAGCCCCGTGAGCGGGAGACGGGGCTCCTACAATGAGCAGTTCTTC CASSPVSGRRGSYNEQFF TRBJ2-1 TRBD2 . TRBV7-9
TGTGCCAGCAGTTACTTCCCAGCCACGGGGGAAGCTTTCTTT CASSYFPATGEAFF TRBJ1-1 . . TRBV6-6
TGTGCCAGCAGCTTCGGGACAGACTTCTACGAGCAGTACTTC CASSFGTDFYEQYF TRBJ2-7 TRBD1 . TRBV7-2
TGTGCCACCAGTGACCCCGGACAGGGTTTGAATGAGCAGTTCTTC CATSDPGQGLNEQFF TRBJ2-1 TRBD1 . TRBV24-1
TGTGCCAGCAGTCAGGGACAGAGTTACGAGCAGTACTTC CASSQGQSYEQYF TRBJ2-7 TRBD1 . TRBV12-3/TRBV12-4
TGTGCCAGCAGCCAGCGACTAGCGGGGAGCTCCTACGAGCAGTACTTC CASSQRLAGSSYEQYF TRBJ2-7 TRBD2 . TRBV4-2
TGTGCCACCAGTGCCGGGACAGGGATCTCCTACGAGCAGTACTTC CATSAGTGISYEQYF TRBJ2-7 TRBD1 . TRBV15
TGTGCCATCAGGGATCGGACAGATTCCTACAATGAGCAGTTCTTC CAIRDRTDSYNEQFF TRBJ2-1 . few TRBV10-3
TGTGCCAGCTCGAGGGAAGTTGTATTTCCCAATGAGCAGTTCTTC CASSREVVFPNEQFF TRBJ2-1 . once TRBV9
TGCGCCAGCAGTGAGCCTGGACTAGCGGGAGGTAATGAGCAGTTCTTC CASSEPGLAGGNEQFF TRBJ2-1 TRBD2 . TRBV10-2
TGTGCCAGTCAGGTAGTGCAGAATTTCAATCAGCCCCAGCATTTT CASQVVQNFNQPQHF TRBJ1-5 . . TRBV19
TGCGCCAGCAGCTCCCGGGGGGCAGTCTACGAGCAGTACTTC CASSSRGAVYEQYF TRBJ2-7 . . TRBV5-1
TGCGCCAGCAGCCAAGATGGGCCTCTAGCGGGAGTGCCGGGCGAGCAGTACTTC CASSQDGPLAGVPGEQYF TRBJ2-7 TRBD2 . TRBV4-3
TGTGCCAGCAGTGATCGTTTGGAGGGGACTAATGAAAAACTGTTTTTT CASSDRLEGTNEKLFF TRBJ1-4 . . TRBV25-1
TGTGCCAGCAGCCTGTCCCTAGCGGGAGGCTACAATGAGCAGTTCTTC CASSLSLAGGYNEQFF TRBJ2-1 TRBD2 . TRBV4-2
TGTGCCAGCAGTTTATATCGGGTCCGGGACGGGGAGCTGTTTTTT CASSLYRVRDGELFF TRBJ2-2 . . TRBV28
TGTGCCAGTAGTATTCGGGACTCCGCACCTGAGCAGTTCTTC CASSIRDSAPEQFF TRBJ2-1 . . TRBV19
TGTGCCAGCAGTCACATGGCGCAGGGGGCTATTCAGCCCCAGCATTTT CASSHMAQGAIQPQHF TRBJ1-5 TRBD1 . TRBV6-6
TGTGCCAGCAGTACAGGGGGGGGCTATGGCTACACCTTC CASSTGGGYGYTF TRBJ1-2 TRBD1 . TRBV12-3/TRBV12-4
TGTGCCAGCAGCCACGAAACAGGGGCCAATCAGCCCCAGCATTTT CASSHETGANQPQHF TRBJ1-5 TRBD1 . TRBV6-2/TRBV6-3
TGTGCCAGCAGTTCACGGGGACAGATGATGGGTGAGCAGTTCTTC CASSSRGQMMGEQFF TRBJ2-1 TRBD1 . TRBV27
TGTGCCAGCAGATTAGAGGGGGCGGGCGGCTACACCTTC CASRLEGAGGYTF TRBJ1-2 TRBD1 . TRBV6-5
TGTGCCACCAGTGATCGGACTAGCGGCACCGGGGAGCTGTTTTTT CATSDRTSGTGELFF TRBJ2-2 TRBD2 . TRBV24-1
TGTGCCAGCAGTACACCGGGACTCCTTTCGGATGAGCAGTTCTTC CASSTPGLLSDEQFF TRBJ2-1 . . TRBV27
TGTGCCAGCAGCTTATTCGGTCAGGGGATGAACACTGAAGCTTTCTTT CASSLFGQGMNTEAFF TRBJ1-1 . . TRBV7-3
TGTGCCAGCAGTTCAAACCATGGGGGCAGGGAGCAGTACTTC CASSSNHGGREQYF TRBJ2-7 . . TRBV6-5
TGTGCCAGCAGCCCTCGCGTGATAACCTCTGGAAACACCATATATTTT CASSPRVITSGNTIYF TRBJ1-3 . . TRBV7-2
TGCAGCGCCACCCAGGGGACAACTAATGAAAAACTGTTTTTT CSATQGTTNEKLFF TRBJ1-4 . . TRBV29-1
TGTGCCAGCAGCCCGAGCGGGAGAGGTCCGGGCGAGCAGTACTTC CASSPSGRGPGEQYF TRBJ2-7 TRBD2 . TRBV4-2
TGCGCCAGCAGCCACAGCTTCGAGGGGGAAAACTATGGCTACACCTTC CASSHSFEGENYGYTF TRBJ1-2 . . TRBV4-1
TGTGCCAGCAGCGTAGAAGGGACAGGGGCCTACGAGCAGTACTTC CASSVEGTGAYEQYF TRBJ2-7 TRBD1 once TRBV9
TGTGCCAGAACTAGCGGAGATAAGGAGGCAGATACGCAGTATTTT CARTSGDKEADTQYF TRBJ2-3 TRBD2 . TRBV19
TGCGCCAGCAGCTCAATGACAGGGATCGGTGGCTACACCTTC CASSSMTGIGGYTF TRBJ1-2 TRBD1 once TRBV5-1
TGTGCCAGCAGTTTTCATGGAACAGCTGAAGCTTTCTTT CASSFHGTAEAFF TRBJ1-1 . . TRBV12-3/TRBV12-4
TGTGCCACCACGAAAGGGCCCAGGGGACCCTACAATGAGCAGTTCTTC CATTKGPRGPYNEQFF TRBJ2-1 . . TRBV7-6
TGTGCCAGCTCACCTACACGCTCCGGGGTACGAGGAAACACCATATATTTT CASSPTRSGVRGNTIYF TRBJ1-3 . . TRBV18
TGCGCCAGCAGCCTAAAGCTATTGGGACAGGCGAACACTGAAGCTTTCTTT CASSLKLLGQANTEAFF TRBJ1-1 TRBD1 . TRBV4-1
TGTGCCAGCAGTTACGTGAGGGGGCGGGGAGATACGCAGTATTTT CASSYVRGRGDTQYF TRBJ2-3 . . TRBV6-5
TGTGCCAGCAGCAAATCCCGGAGCTCCTACGAGCAGTACTTC CASSKSRSSYEQYF TRBJ2-7 . . TRBV21-1
TGTGCCACCACATGGGGGGGTGATAATTCACCCCTCCACTTT CATTWGGDNSPLHF TRBJ1-6 . . TRBV28
TGCGCCAGCAGCCAAGATCGGGCGGGGGGCGCGGGTGGCTACACCTTC CASSQDRAGGAGGYTF TRBJ1-2 . . TRBV4-3
TGTGCCAGCAGCCAGGGTGGTGGGTACCAGCCCCAGCATTTT CASSQGGGYQPQHF TRBJ1-5 . . TRBV13
TGTGCCATCAGGACGGCAGGACAGAACACCGGGGAGCTGTTTTTT CAIRTAGQNTGELFF TRBJ2-2 . . TRBV10-3
TGTGCCAGTAGTATGGGGCCCGCGCCTACTACCTACGAGCAGTACTTC CASSMGPAPTTYEQYF TRBJ2-7 . once TRBV19
TGTGCCAGCGGAGAGACAGGGTGGGGCGAGCAGTACTTC CASGETGWGEQYF TRBJ2-7 TRBD1 . TRBV6-5
TGTGCCACCCAGGGTGGGCGTGAAGCTTTCTTT CATQGGREAFF TRBJ1-1 . . TRBV6-5